This is a list of T cell receptor beta chains from one sample in a study of response to subunit inactivated influenza vaccine. In TCRdb, the RT-PCR reads were re-called with MiXCR into one record per CDR3 protein. The sample consists of about 620,000 distinct CDR3 sequences, around 10% of them appearing once. These data also featured in a second study, about T cells expressing NK-cell markers.

Sample: PBMCs from blood, taken on the day of vaccination. The receptors originated from a man aged 45 to 65 who received an inactivated influenza vaccine. The CDR3 runs from the conserved cysteine through the conserved F or W. A D gene is named only where the DNA matches it firmly. A row's size may be missing; if present it is once, few, many or a size class.

D gene: NA; V gene: TRBV10-3; J gene: TRBJ1-3; clone size: few; CDR3 DNA: TGTGCCATCAGTGTTGGGGGTATGAGGCAGACTGGAAACACCATATATTTT; CDR3 protein: CAISVGGMRQTGNTIYF
D gene: NA; V gene: TRBV7-9; J gene: TRBJ2-7; clone size: NA; CDR3 DNA: TGTGCCAGCAGCTTAGAGGTCTCCTACGAGCAGTACTTC; CDR3 protein: CASSLEVSYEQYF
D gene: TRBD2; V gene: TRBV6-1; J gene: TRBJ2-7; clone size: many; CDR3 DNA: TGTGCCAGCAGGGGGACTAGCGGGGTTAGCTACGAGCAGTACTTC; CDR3 protein: CASRGTSGVSYEQYF
D gene: NA; V gene: TRBV20-1; J gene: TRBJ1-2; clone size: NA; CDR3 DNA: TGCAGTGCTAGAGATTCGGCCCGGGCCGGCTACACCTTC; CDR3 protein: CSARDSARAGYTF
D gene: NA; V gene: TRBV5-1; J gene: TRBJ2-1; clone size: few; CDR3 DNA: TGCGCCAGCAGCTTGCCGGAAAACAATGAGCAGTTCTTC; CDR3 protein: CASSLPENNEQFF
D gene: NA; V gene: TRBV18; J gene: TRBJ2-4; clone size: NA; CDR3 DNA: TGTGCCAGCTCACCCGGCGAGCTAGCCAAAAACATTCAGTACTTC; CDR3 protein: CASSPGELAKNIQYF
D gene: TRBD1; V gene: TRBV4-2; J gene: TRBJ1-6; clone size: NA; CDR3 DNA: TGTGCCAGCAGCCAAGCTTGGTTACAGGGGGCCGATTCACCCCTCCACTTT; CDR3 protein: CASSQAWLQGADSPLHF
D gene: NA; V gene: TRBV2; J gene: TRBJ2-7; clone size: NA; CDR3 DNA: TGTGCCAGCAGTGAAGTGATTGCAGGGACCTACGAGCAGTACTTC; CDR3 protein: CASSEVIAGTYEQYF
D gene: NA; V gene: TRBV20-1; J gene: TRBJ2-6; clone size: many; CDR3 DNA: TGCAGTGCTAGAGAGTTGAGTGGGGCCAACGTCCTGACTTTC; CDR3 protein: CSARELSGANVLTF
D gene: TRBD1; V gene: TRBV7-6; J gene: TRBJ1-4; clone size: few; CDR3 DNA: TGTGCCAGCAGCCCGAGGGGGCGTGGTGAAAAACTGTTTTTT; CDR3 protein: CASSPRGRGEKLFF
D gene: NA; V gene: TRBV5-1; J gene: TRBJ2-3; clone size: many; CDR3 DNA: TGCGCCAGCAGCTTGGCACTCTTGGGTGCAGATACGCAGTATTTT; CDR3 protein: CASSLALLGADTQYF
D gene: NA; V gene: TRBV4-2; J gene: TRBJ2-5; clone size: NA; CDR3 DNA: TGTGCCAGCAGCCCCAGGAAGCAGGGCGTGGAGACCCAGTACTTC; CDR3 protein: CASSPRKQGVETQYF
D gene: TRBD2; V gene: TRBV3-1; J gene: TRBJ2-1; clone size: NA; CDR3 DNA: TGTGCCAGCAGCCAGGGACTAGCGGGGGGGATTGAGCAGTTCTTC; CDR3 protein: CASSQGLAGGIEQFF
D gene: TRBD2; V gene: TRBV28; J gene: TRBJ2-1; clone size: few; CDR3 DNA: TGTGCCAGCAGTGCAGACGGGGGTAGCGGGGGTGTCAATGAGCAGTTCTTC; CDR3 protein: CASSADGGSGGVNEQFF
D gene: NA; V gene: TRBV6-5; J gene: TRBJ2-6; clone size: few; CDR3 DNA: TGTGCCAGCAGTTACTGGGAGGCTGGGGCCAACGTCCTGACTTTC; CDR3 protein: CASSYWEAGANVLTF
D gene: TRBD2; V gene: TRBV29-1; J gene: TRBJ2-7; clone size: few; CDR3 DNA: TGCAGCGTTGCTGCGGGAGAGACCTACGAGCAGTACTTC; CDR3 protein: CSVAAGETYEQYF
D gene: TRBD2; V gene: TRBV19; J gene: TRBJ2-3; clone size: few; CDR3 DNA: TGTGCCAGTCAACAAGCGGGAGGGCCAACAGATACGCAGTATTTT; CDR3 protein: CASQQAGGPTDTQYF
D gene: NA; V gene: TRBV24-1; J gene: TRBJ2-7; clone size: many; CDR3 DNA: TGTGCCACCAGTGATCCCGGGTCTTCCTACGAGCAGTACTTC; CDR3 protein: CATSDPGSSYEQYF
D gene: TRBD1; V gene: TRBV5-5; J gene: TRBJ1-1; clone size: few; CDR3 DNA: TGTGCCAGCAGCTGGGGACAGGGGGCGATGACTGAAGCTTTCTTT; CDR3 protein: CASSWGQGAMTEAFF
D gene: TRBD1; V gene: TRBV29-1; J gene: TRBJ2-1; clone size: few; CDR3 DNA: TGCAGCGTTGGGACAGGGCCAAATGAGCAGTTCTTC; CDR3 protein: CSVGTGPNEQFF
D gene: TRBD2; V gene: TRBV12-3/TRBV12-4; J gene: TRBJ2-1; clone size: few; CDR3 DNA: TGTGCCAGCTCCCGGGGGGGATCCAATGAGCAGTTCTTC; CDR3 protein: CASSRGGSNEQFF
D gene: TRBD1; V gene: TRBV12-3/TRBV12-4; J gene: TRBJ2-5; clone size: NA; CDR3 DNA: TGTGCCAGCATCTTCCGATACCGAGACAGGGGGCGCGGAGAGACCCAGTACTTC; CDR3 protein: CASIFRYRDRGRGETQYF
D gene: NA; V gene: TRBV12-3/TRBV12-4; J gene: TRBJ1-5; clone size: NA; CDR3 DNA: TGTGCCAGCAATTCAGGGAAAGTTGGCAATCAGCCCCAGCATTTT; CDR3 protein: CASNSGKVGNQPQHF
D gene: NA; V gene: TRBV18; J gene: TRBJ1-4; clone size: NA; CDR3 DNA: TGTGCCAGCTCACCACGAACGGGACGCTCAAATAATGAAAAACTGTTTTTT; CDR3 protein: CASSPRTGRSNNEKLFF